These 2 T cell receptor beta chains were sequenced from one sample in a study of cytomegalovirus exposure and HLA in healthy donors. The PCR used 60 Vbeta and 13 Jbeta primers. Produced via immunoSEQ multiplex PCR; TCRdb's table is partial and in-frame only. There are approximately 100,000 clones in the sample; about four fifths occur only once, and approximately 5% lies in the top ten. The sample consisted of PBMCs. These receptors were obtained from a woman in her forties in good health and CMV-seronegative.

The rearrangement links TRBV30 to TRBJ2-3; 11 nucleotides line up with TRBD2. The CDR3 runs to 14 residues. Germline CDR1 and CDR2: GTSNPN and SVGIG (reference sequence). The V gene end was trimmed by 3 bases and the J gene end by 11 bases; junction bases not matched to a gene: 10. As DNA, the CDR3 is TGTGCCTGGAGGGGGACTAGCGGTAAGATAGGGCAGTATTTT. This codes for CAWRGTSGKIGQYF. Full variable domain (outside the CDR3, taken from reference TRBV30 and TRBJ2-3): SQTIHQWPATLVQPVGSPLSLECTVEGTSNPNLYWYRQAAGRGLQLLFYSVGIGQISSEVPQNLSASRPQDRQFILSSKKLLLSDSGFYLCAWRGTSGKIGQYFGPGTRLTVL.

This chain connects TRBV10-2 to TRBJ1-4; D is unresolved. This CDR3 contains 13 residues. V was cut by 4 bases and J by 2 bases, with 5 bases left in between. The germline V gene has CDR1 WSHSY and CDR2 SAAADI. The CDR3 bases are TGCGCCAGCAGTGGAGGCACTAATGAAAAACTGTTTTTT. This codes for CASSGGTNEKLFF.